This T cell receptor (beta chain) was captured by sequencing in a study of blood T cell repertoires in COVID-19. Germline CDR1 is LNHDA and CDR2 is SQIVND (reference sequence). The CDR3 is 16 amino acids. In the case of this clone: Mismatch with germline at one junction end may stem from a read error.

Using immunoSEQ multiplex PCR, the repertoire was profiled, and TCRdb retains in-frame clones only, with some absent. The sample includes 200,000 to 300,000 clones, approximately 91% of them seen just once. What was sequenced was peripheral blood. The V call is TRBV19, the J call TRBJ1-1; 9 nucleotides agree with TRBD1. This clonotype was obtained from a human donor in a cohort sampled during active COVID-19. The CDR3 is CASEPRDREVKTEAFF. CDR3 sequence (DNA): TGTGCCAGTGAACCTCGGGACAGGGAGGTGAAAACTGAAGCTTTCTTT.